A few counts support the clone carrying this TCR beta chain. Its specificity is not known. The sample comes from a study of T-cell reconstitution after alpha-beta-depleted transplantation in children. General study results and limits: Several hundred expanded graft clones reportedly gave rise to the alpha-beta T cells present about two months after transplant.

This CDR3 has 14 amino acids. V was clipped by 0 bases and J by 4 bases, with 10 bases between them. CDR1 and CDR2 from the germline V gene are SGDLS and YYNGEE. Preparing the TCRbeta library involved the use of unique molecular identifiers. A single record per CDR3 protein comes from TCRdb applying MiXCR to the PCR reads. The data show about 830,000 distinct CDR3 sequences, with roughly 15% seen just once and roughly 5% held by the top ten. Sequenced here: PBMCs, mostly from graft donor cells, sampled 360 days after TCRalphabeta/CD19-depleted stem cell transplant. The chain recombines TRBV9 with TRBJ1-2, with D possibly matching TRBD1 (5 bases). This clonotype was obtained from a male patient between 5 and 17 years old who had a stem cell transplant for acute lymphoblastic leukemia, so the T cells may come from the graft donor. Written as DNA, the CDR3 is TGTGCCAGCAGCGTAGGAGAGACAGCCTATGGCTACACCTTC. It is translated as CASSVGETAYGYTF.